The subject of this entry is one TCR beta chain. Carried by each TCR cDNA molecule was a unique molecular identifier. Using its own MiXCR run on the 5' RACE reads, TCRdb lists one record per CDR3 protein. The sample carries roughly 54,000 distinct CDR3 sequences, 6% to 9.5% recorded once. Germline V lookup: CDR1 MNHEY, CDR2 SVGAGI. The CDR3 is made up of 16 amino acids. V gave up 5 bases and J gave up 7 bases; unmatched junction bases: 11. The data originate from a study of spatial heterogeneity in lung cancer. The time point denotes: sample taken at primary tumor resection. Frozen PBMC, nontumor lung or tumor provided whole RNA, which was sequenced unsorted.

Sequencing was performed on PBMCs, taken at surgery. J is TRBJ2-1 and V is TRBV6-5; 10 bases map to TRBD1. The receptor comes from a female donor with early-stage non-small cell lung cancer. In DNA, the CDR3 is TGTGCCAGCAGTGTCTACGGGACAGGGGCGCCTAATGAGCAGTTCTTC. Its translation: CASSVYGTGAPNEQFF.